This record looks at one T cell receptor beta chain sequence and its context. Its antigen is undetermined. This specimen comes from a study of blood T cells in healthy people across ages. CDR3 length: 12 amino acids. Trimming pared 10 bases from V and 4 bases from J, leaving 13 bases between. CDR1 is MDHEN and CDR2 is SYDVKM in the germline V gene. Overall study findings and caveats: Long-lived donors carried more naive CD4+ cells and greater diversity than aged donors.

It was with a sample-barcoded 5' primer and a J-beta primer mix that a second PCR of roughly 7 to 12 cycles was run. Each cDNA molecule was tagged by a template-switch adaptor that had 12 random nucleotides. Each single sample gave us at least 3 million CDR3-containing paired-end reads. TCRdb used MiXCR to reprocess the 5' RACE reads, holding one entry per CDR3 protein. The sample lists about 1 million distinct CDR3 sequences, 45% occurring once. The chain has TRBV28 and TRBJ1-2; D gene uncertain. Sequencing was done on a sample of blood. This sequence was found in an older woman in good health. In DNA form, the CDR3 reads TGTGCCACTACAGCGGAGAGCTATGGCTACACCTTC. It translates to CATTAESYGYTF.